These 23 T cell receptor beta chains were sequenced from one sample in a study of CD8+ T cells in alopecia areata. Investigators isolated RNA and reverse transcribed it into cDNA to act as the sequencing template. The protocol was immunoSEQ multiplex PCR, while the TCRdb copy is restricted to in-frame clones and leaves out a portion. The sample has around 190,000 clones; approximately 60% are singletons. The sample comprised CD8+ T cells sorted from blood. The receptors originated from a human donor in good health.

The CDR3 coding sequence is TGTGCCAGTAGTATCGGTAGCGGGGTGACCCAGTACTTC. Its protein is CASSIGSGVTQYF. This sequence joins TRBV19 and TRBJ2-5; TRBD2 aligns across 8 bases. Germline lookup yields CDR1 LNHDA and CDR2 SQIVND (reference sequence). The CDR3 runs to 13 residues. V was clipped by 3 bases and J by 7 bases; unmatched bases: 4.

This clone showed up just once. The CDR3 DNA follows: TGCGCCAGCAGCCAAGAGACTAGCGGATTATATGAGACCCAGTACTTC. Protein product: CASSQETSGLYETQYF. This sequence joins TRBV4-1 and TRBJ2-5; 9 bases agree with TRBD2. The V gene's germline CDR1 is MGHRA and CDR2 YSYEKL. This CDR3 has 16 residues. The ends lost 0 bases at V and 5 bases at J; junction bases unmatched: 7.

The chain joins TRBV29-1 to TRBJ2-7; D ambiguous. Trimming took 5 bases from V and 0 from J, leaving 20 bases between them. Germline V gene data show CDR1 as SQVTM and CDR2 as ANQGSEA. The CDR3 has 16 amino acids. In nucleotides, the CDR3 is TGCAGCGTTTCCGAACCTTCAAGTTTGAGCTCCTACGAGCAGTACTTC. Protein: CSVSEPSSLSSYEQYF.

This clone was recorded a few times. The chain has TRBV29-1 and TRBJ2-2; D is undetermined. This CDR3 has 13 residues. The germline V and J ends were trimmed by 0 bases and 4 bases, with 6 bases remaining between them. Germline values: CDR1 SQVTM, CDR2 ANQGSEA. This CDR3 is CSVEETGTGELFF. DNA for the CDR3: TGCAGCGTTGAAGAGACGGGCACCGGGGAGCTGTTTTTT.

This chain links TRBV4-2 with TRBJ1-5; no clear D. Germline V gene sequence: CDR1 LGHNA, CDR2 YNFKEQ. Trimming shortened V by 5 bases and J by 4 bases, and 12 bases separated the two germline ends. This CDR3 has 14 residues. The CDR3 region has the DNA TGTGCCAGCAGCTCCCACAGTGAGAATCAGCCCCAGCATTTT. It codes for CASSSHSENQPQHF.

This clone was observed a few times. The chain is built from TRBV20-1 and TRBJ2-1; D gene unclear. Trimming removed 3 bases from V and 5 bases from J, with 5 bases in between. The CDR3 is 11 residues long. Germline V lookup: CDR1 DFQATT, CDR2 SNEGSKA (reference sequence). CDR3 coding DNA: TGCAGTGCTAGGTACAACAATGAGCAGTTCTTC. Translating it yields CSARYNNEQFF.

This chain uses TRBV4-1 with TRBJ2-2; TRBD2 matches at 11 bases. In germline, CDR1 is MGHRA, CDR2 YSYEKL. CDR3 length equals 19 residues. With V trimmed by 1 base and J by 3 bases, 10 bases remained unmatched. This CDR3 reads CASSQVSLAGGPYTGELFF. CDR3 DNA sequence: TGCGCCAGCAGCCAAGTTTCGCTAGCGGGGGGACCATACACCGGGGAGCTGTTTTTT.

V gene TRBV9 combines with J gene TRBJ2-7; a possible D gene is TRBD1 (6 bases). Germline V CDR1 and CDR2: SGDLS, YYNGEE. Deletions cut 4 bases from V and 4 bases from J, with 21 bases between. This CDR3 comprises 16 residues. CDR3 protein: CASSSNIRDTTYEQYF. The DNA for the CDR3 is TGTGCCAGCAGCTCTAATATCCGGGACACCACTTACGAGCAGTACTTC.

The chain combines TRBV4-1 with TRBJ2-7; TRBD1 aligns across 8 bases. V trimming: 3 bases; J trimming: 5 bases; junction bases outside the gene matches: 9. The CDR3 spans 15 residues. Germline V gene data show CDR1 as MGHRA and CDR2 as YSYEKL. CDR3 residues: CASSHLTGVRNEQYF. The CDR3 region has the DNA TGCGCCAGCAGCCACTTGACAGGGGTGAGGAACGAGCAGTACTTC.

For the CDR3, the DNA is TGCAGCGTGGGACCTCTACAGTTCTTC. Its translation: CSVGPLQFF. The chain uses TRBV29-1 and TRBJ2-1; D tentatively reads TRBD1 or TRBD2 (5 bases each). There are 9 residues in the CDR3. Germline CDR1 and CDR2: SQVTM and ANQGSEA. V was trimmed by 6 bases and J by 13 bases, leaving 10 bases between them.

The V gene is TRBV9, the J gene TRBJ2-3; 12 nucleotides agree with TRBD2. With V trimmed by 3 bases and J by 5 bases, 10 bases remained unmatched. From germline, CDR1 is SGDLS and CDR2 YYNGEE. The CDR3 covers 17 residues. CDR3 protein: CASSASSSGGAQDTQYF. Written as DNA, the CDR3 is TGTGCCAGCAGCGCGAGCTCTAGCGGGGGGGCTCAAGATACGCAGTATTTT.

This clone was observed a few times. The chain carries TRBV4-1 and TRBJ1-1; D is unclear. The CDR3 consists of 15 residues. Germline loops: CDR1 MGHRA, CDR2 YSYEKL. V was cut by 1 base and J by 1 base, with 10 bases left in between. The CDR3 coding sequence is TGCGCCAGCAGCCAAGGTCCAAGCGGGAACACTGAAGCTTTCTTT. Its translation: CASSQGPSGNTEAFF.

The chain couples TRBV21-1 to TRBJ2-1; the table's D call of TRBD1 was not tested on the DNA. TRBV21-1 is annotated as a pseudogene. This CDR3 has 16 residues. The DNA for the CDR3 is TGTGCCAGCAGCAATAGAACCCAGGGGGCAAAAAATGAGCAGTTCTTC. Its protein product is CASSNRTQGAKNEQFF.

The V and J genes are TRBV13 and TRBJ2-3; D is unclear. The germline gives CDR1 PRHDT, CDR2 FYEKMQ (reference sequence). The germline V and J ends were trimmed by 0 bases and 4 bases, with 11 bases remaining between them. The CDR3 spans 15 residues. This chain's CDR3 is CASSLGSGDADTQYF. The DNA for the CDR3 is TGTGCCAGCAGCTTAGGTTCCGGCGATGCAGATACGCAGTATTTT. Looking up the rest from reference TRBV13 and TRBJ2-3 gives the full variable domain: AAGVIQSPRHLIKEKRETATLKCYPIPRHDTVYWYQQGPGQDPQFLISFYEKMQSDKGSIPDRFSAQQFSDYHSELNMSSLELGDSALYFCASSLGSGDADTQYFGPGTRLTVL.

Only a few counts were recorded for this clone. In nucleotides, the CDR3 is TGTGCCAGCAGCCCACGGGGGACAGAAACCTACGAGCAGTACTTC. As protein: CASSPRGTETYEQYF. V and J are TRBV9 and TRBJ2-7, with D tentatively TRBD1 (7 bases). This CDR3 region has 15 residues. Between the trimmed V and J ends, which lost 4 bases and 2 bases, there was a span of 16 bases. Looked up from germline, CDR1 is SGDLS and CDR2 is YYNGEE.

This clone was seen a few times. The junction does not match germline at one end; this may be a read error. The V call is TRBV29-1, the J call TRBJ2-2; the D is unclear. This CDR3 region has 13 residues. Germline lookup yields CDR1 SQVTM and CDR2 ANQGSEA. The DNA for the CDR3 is TGCAGCGTTGAGGCGGTGAACGCCGGGGAGCTGTTTTTT. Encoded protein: CSVEAVNAGELFF.

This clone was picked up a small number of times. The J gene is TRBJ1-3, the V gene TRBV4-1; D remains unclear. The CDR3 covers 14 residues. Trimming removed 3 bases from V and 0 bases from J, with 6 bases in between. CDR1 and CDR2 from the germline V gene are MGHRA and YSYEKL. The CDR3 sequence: CASSQTFSGNTIYF. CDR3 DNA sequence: TGCGCCAGCAGCCAGACCTTCTCTGGAAACACCATATATTTT.

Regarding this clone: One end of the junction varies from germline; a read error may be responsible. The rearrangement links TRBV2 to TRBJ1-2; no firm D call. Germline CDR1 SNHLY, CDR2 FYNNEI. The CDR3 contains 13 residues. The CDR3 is CASREAGLDGYTF. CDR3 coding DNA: TGTGCCAGCAGGGAAGCAGGCCTCGATGGCTACACCTTC.

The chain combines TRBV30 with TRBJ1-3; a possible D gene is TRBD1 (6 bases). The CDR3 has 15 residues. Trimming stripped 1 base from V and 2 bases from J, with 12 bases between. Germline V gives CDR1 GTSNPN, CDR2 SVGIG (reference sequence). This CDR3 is CAWSGWAGAGNTIYF. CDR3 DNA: TGTGCCTGGAGTGGTTGGGCAGGGGCTGGAAACACCATATATTTT.

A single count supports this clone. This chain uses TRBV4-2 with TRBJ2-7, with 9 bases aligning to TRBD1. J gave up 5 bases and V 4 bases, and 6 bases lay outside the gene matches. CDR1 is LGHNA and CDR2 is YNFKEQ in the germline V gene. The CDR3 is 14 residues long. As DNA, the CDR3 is TGTGCCAGCAGCCTCCGACAGGGGGAAAACGAGCAGTACTTC. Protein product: CASSLRQGENEQYF.

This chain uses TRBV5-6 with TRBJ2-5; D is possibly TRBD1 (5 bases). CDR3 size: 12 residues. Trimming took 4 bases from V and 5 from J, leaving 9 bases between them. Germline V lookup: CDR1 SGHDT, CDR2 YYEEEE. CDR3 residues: CASSTGWETQYF. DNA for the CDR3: TGTGCCAGCAGCACAGGTTGGGAGACCCAGTACTTC.

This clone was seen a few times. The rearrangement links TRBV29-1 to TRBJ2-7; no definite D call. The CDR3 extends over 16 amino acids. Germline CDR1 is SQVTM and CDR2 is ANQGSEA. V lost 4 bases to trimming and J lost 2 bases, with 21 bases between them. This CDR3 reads CSVAEVPLRSTYEQYF. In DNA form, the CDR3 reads TGCAGCGTTGCCGAGGTTCCCCTAAGGTCGACCTACGAGCAGTACTTC.

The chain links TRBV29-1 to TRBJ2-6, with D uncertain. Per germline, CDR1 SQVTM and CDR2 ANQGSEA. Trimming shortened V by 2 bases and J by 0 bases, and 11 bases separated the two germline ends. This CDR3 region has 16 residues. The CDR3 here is CSVERTERSGANVLTF. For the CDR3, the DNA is TGCAGCGTTGAAAGGACGGAGCGCTCTGGGGCCAACGTCCTGACTTTC. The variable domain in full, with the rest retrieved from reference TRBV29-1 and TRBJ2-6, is SAVISQKPSRDICQRGTSLTIQCQVDSQVTMMFWYRQQPGQSLTLIATANQGSEATYESGFVIDKFPISRPNLTFSTLTVSNMSPEDSSIYLCSVERTERSGANVLTFGAGSRLTVL.